The clone carrying this TCR beta chain was picked up many times. Its antigen is not identified. This entry comes from a study of T cells in Graves' hyperthyroidism and ophthalmopathy. Study background: Prior to any treatment, at the point of initial diagnosis, peripheral blood was collected. General observations from the study: Progression to ophthalmopathy was predicted a median of about six months early.

TCR beta CDR3 regions were amplified from RNA transcripts. A set of HTBI primers served as the primers for a first-round RT-PCR of the TCR CDR3. In TCRdb, the multiplex PCR reads were re-called with MiXCR into one record per CDR3 protein. In the table there are approximately 410,000 distinct CDR3 sequences, roughly 13% of which are singletons. V lost 5 bases and J lost 2; bases outside the gene matches: 6. The CDR3 spans 16 residues. CDR1 MNHNS and CDR2 SASEGT come from the germline V gene. Researchers defined stable Graves' hyperthyroidism as no ophthalmopathy progression within 18 months. The study excluded patients with uncontrolled infection, other autoimmune disease, pregnancy or lactation.

Sequencing used blood. The sequence was collected from a woman under 30 with Graves' hyperthyroidism. The gene calls are TRBV6-1 and TRBJ2-5; 12 bases line up with TRBD2. CDR3: CASSYGTSGSQETQYF. The CDR3 coding sequence is TGTGCCAGCAGTTATGGGACTAGCGGGTCTCAAGAGACCCAGTACTTC.